This TCR beta chain came from a study of T cell clusters in autoimmune cytopenias (dated by TCRdb to between 2018 and 2021). For the wider study: A mean age of approximately 50 years and a median age of 59 years were recorded for the healthy donor controls, of whom 22 of 43 were female. The study was designed to test whether a disease-specific immune repertoire signature usable as a blood-based biomarker is carried by autoimmune cytopenia patients. The comparison group for autoimmune hepatitis repertoires was more than 20 healthy donors matched for age and sex. Per sample, TRB sequencing gave a median depth of around 53,000 reads and a median of about 2,300 distinct TRB clonotypes. For primary cytopenia, the controls were 25 age-matched healthy donors, and for secondary cytopenia, the controls were more than 11 age-matched CLL patients. Peripheral blood TRB and IGH repertoires were sequenced in autoimmune cytopenia patients at active disease and during treatment follow-up, alongside healthy, CLL and autoimmune hepatitis controls. Results and caveats for the whole study, not just this receptor: The TRB repertoire shifts, including less even repertoires in secondary cytopenia and CLL, mostly reflected lymphoma bias and not autoimmunity. Compared with active autoimmune hepatitis patients, healthy donors had almost three times as many exclusive TRB clusters, a finding consistent with an autoimmunity-wide signature. A lack of physiological T cell clusters in primary autoimmune cytopenia patients was suggested by GLIPH, as 51 clusters were found to be exclusive to healthy donors versus 17 exclusive to patients. The T cell clusters were defined only in silico, and the functional role of the clusters was left to be validated experimentally. The cluster-lack signature was not observed for secondary cytopenia versus CLL, as the signature was apparently masked by the dominant lymphoma-associated repertoire.

Each sample's TRB amplification started from about 250 ng of peripheral blood genomic DNA, which corresponds to tens of thousands of genome equivalents. TRB rearrangements were amplified by multiplex PCR following a touch-down protocol, with the TRB-A and TRB-B primer pools mixed in one tube. Two consecutive PCR reactions with Phusion HS II polymerase added Illumina adapters and sample indices to the amplicons. The amplicons were gel-purified using the NucleoSpin Gel and PCR Clean-up kit, after which quantification was performed by Qubit and quality was checked on an Agilent 2100 Bioanalyzer. Sequencing of the libraries was done on an Illumina MiSeq with paired-end, single-indexed, 600-cycle runs. In the source study's methods: MiXCR version 2.1.12 with the default MiXCR reference library was used to align and assemble TRB reads. A clone was defined by each unique CDR3 nucleotide sequence, and the analysis included only productive sequences supported by at least two reads. Repertoire diversity was assessed by alpha-parameterized diversity profiles (alpha 0 to 5), including Shannon (alpha 1) and Simpson (alpha 2) indices, computed with an R script. The tcR package was used to compute combinatorial TRB VJ usage, which was then compared between cohorts by principal component analysis with ade4. Using GLIPH, TCRbeta CDR3s were clustered on pairs of cohorts matched for age and read depth, and a Wilcoxon test was used to compare cluster frequencies. Following TCRdb reprocessing, every CDR3 protein sequence forms one entry, and DNA is not provided. TCRdb, not the authors, supplied the V and J calls. The record for this sample contains about 5,000 distinct CDR3 sequences. Around half of the sample belongs to the ten largest clones.

Including the terminal cysteine and phenylalanine, the CDR3 comprises 16 residues. There is no recorded DNA. The germline V gene (reference sequence) supplies CDR1 GTSNPN and CDR2 SVGIG. As regards this clonotype: Its antigen target is currently unknown.

The same data also went into a second study, on T cell repertoires in aging, cancer and after chemotherapy. As described in the second report: The donors fell into six age groups ranging from 30 or younger to 70 or older, and each group had at least three individuals. TCR repertoires from healthy donor controls were recorded over periods of several months to years and showed clear clonal overlap between repeated samplings. The full dataset contained about 10 million TCR reads. Untreated patients with hematological or solid cancers showed significantly lower blood TCR diversity and higher clonality than age-matched healthy donors. Declining TCR diversity with age in healthy donors was mainly explained by loss of richness; in cancer patients, loss of evenness also contributed. An increase in median generation probability over the chemotherapy interval was observed in both cancer cohorts, suggesting that the repertoire was reconstituted through rebound thymic output. It was noted by the authors that conclusions about immunological memory after chemotherapy cannot be drawn from the repertoire data. The study profiled peripheral blood TCR beta repertoires from healthy donors and cancer patients to examine immunoaging and T cell reconstitution after chemotherapy. The cohort comprised 200 to 250 cancer patients, 94 with hematological and fewer than 140 with solid cancers, plus 95 healthy donors as a reference group. Processing of the TRB sequences was carried out with MiXCR versions 2.12 and 3.0.5. The repertoire metrics were Shannon diversity, evenness, clonality (defined as one minus evenness), and alpha-parameterized diversity profiles covering alpha 0 to 5. Generation probabilities of clones in paired pre- and post-chemotherapy samples were computed with the IGoR algorithm.

The chain was built from TRBV30 and TRBJ2-1; TCRdb gives TRBD2 as the D gene, but with no DNA this cannot be confirmed. The receptor comes from a human donor in good health. The sequenced sample was peripheral blood. The CDR3 loop reads CAWTRSREGRWDEQFF. Reference TRBV30 and TRBJ2-1 proteins supply the regions before and after the CDR3; the full variable domain is: SQTIHQWPATLVQPVGSPLSLECTVEGTSNPNLYWYRQAAGRGLQLLFYSVGIGQISSEVPQNLSASRPQDRQFILSSKKLLLSDSGFYLCAWTRSREGRWDEQFFGPGTRLTVL.